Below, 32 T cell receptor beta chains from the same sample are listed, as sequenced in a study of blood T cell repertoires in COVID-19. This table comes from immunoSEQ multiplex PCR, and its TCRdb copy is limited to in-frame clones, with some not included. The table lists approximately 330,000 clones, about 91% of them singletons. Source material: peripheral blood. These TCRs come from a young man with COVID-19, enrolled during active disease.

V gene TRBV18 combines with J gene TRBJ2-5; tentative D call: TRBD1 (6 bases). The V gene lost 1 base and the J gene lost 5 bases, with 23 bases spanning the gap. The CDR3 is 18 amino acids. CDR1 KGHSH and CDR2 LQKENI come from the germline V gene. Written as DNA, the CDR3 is TGTGCCAGCTCACCACGATTCCCTACGACAGGTGCCTGGGAGACCCAGTACTTC. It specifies CASSPRFPTTGAWETQYF.

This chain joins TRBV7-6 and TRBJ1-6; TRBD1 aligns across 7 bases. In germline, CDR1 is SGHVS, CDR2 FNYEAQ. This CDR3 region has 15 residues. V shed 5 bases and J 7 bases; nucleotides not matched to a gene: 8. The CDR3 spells CASSLQTGRNSPLHF. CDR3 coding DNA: TGTGCCAGCAGCCTGCAGACAGGGCGCAATTCACCCCTCCACTTT. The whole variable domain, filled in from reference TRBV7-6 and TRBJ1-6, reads GAGVSQSPRYKVTKRGQDVALRCDPISGHVSLYWYRQALGQGPEFLTYFNYEAQQDKSGLPNDRFSAERPEGSISTLTIQRTEQRDSAMYRCASSLQTGRNSPLHFGNGTRLTVT.

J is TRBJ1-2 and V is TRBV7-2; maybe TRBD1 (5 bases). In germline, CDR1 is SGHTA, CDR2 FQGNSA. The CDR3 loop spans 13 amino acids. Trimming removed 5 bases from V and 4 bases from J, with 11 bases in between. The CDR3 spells CASSPDQGYGYTF. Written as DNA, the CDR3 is TGTGCCAGCAGCCCCGACCAGGGCTATGGCTACACCTTC.

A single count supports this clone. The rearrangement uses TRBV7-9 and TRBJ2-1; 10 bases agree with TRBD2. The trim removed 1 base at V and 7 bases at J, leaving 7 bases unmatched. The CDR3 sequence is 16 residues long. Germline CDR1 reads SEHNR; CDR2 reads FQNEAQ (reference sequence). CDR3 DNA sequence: TGTGCCAGCAGCTTAGGAGCGGGAGGGCCTGGTAATGAGCAGTTCTTC. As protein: CASSLGAGGPGNEQFF.

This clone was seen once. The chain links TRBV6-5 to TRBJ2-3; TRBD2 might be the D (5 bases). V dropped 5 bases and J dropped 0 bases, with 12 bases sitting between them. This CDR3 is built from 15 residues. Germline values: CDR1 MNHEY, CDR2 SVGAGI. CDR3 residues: CASSRARTSTDTQYF. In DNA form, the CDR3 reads TGTGCCAGCAGTCGCGCGCGGACTAGCACAGATACGCAGTATTTT.

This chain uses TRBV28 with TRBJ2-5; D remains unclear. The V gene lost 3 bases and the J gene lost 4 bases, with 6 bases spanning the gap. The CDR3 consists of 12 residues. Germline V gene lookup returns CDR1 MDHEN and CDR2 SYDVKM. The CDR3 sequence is CASSLSGETQYF. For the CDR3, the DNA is TGTGCCAGCAGTTTGTCCGGAGAGACCCAGTACTTC.

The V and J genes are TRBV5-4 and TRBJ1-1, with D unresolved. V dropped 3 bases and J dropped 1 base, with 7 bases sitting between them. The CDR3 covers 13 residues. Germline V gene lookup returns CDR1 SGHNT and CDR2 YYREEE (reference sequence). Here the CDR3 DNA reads TGTGCCAGCAGCTCCACTTGGAACACTGAAGCTTTCTTT. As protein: CASSSTWNTEAFF.

CDR3: CASRVSYYGYTF. The CDR3 DNA reads TGTGCCAGCCGAGTGAGTTACTATGGCTACACCTTC. This chain connects TRBV28 to TRBJ1-2; D is unresolved. Trimming removed 8 bases at V and 3 bases at J, with 10 bases between. The CDR3 has 12 residues. Germline CDR1 and CDR2: MDHEN and SYDVKM.

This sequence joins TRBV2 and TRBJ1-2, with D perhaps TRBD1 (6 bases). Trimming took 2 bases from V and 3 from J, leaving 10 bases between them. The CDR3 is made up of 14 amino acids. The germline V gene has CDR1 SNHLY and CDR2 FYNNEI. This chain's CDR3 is CASSESGGHYGYTF. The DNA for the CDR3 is TGTGCCAGCAGTGAATCGGGGGGGCACTATGGCTACACCTTC.

CDR3 amino acids: CASSLGPQGAQETQYF. DNA of the CDR3: TGCGCCAGCAGCTTGGGGCCACAGGGAGCCCAAGAGACCCAGTACTTC. The chain carries TRBV5-1 and TRBJ2-5, with D possibly TRBD1 on 6 matching bases. V was cut by 0 bases and J by 1 base, with 13 bases left in between. The CDR3 is 16 amino acids. Germline CDR1 and CDR2: SGHRS and YFSETQ.

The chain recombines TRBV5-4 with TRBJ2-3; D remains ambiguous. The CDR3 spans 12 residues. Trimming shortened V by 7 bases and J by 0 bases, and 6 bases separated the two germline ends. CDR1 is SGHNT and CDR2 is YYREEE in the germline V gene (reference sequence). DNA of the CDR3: TGTGCCAGCGCGAAGAGCACAGATACGCAGTATTTT. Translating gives CASAKSTDTQYF. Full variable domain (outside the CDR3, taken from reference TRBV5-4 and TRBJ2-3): ETGVTQSPTHLIKTRGQQVTLRCSSQSGHNTVSWYQQALGQGPQFIFQYYREEENGRGNFPPRFSGLQFPNYSSELNVNALELDDSALYLCASAKSTDTQYFGPGTRLTVL.

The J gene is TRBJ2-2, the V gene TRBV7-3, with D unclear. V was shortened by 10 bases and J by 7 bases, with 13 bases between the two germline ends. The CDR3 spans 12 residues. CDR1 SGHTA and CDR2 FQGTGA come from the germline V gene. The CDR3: CATSRGNGELFF. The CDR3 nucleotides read TGTGCCACTTCGCGAGGTAACGGGGAGCTGTTTTTT.

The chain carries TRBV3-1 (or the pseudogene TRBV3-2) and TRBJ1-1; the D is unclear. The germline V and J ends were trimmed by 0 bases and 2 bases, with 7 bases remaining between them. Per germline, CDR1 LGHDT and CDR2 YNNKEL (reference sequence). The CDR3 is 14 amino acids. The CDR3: CASSQERSNTEAFF. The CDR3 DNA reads TGTGCCAGCAGCCAAGAGCGAAGTAACACTGAAGCTTTCTTT.

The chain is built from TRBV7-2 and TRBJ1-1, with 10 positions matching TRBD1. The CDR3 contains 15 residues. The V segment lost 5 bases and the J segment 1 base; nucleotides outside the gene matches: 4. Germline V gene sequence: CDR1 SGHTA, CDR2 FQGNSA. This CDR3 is CASSPRQGANTEAFF. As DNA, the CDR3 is TGTGCCAGCAGCCCGAGACAGGGGGCGAACACTGAAGCTTTCTTT.

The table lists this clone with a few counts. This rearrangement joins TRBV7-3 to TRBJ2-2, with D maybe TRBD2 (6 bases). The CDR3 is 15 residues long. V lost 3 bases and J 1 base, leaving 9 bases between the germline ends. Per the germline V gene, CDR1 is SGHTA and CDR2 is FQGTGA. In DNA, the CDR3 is TGTGCCAGCAGCTTGAGTAGCGGGAACACCGGGGAGCTGTTTTTT. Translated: CASSLSSGNTGELFF.

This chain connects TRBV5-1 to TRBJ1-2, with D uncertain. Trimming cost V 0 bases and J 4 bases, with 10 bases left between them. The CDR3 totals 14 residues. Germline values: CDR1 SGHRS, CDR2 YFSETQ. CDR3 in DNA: TGCGCCAGCAGCTTGGAGTCGGGGTCCTATGGCTACACCTTC. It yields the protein CASSLESGSYGYTF.

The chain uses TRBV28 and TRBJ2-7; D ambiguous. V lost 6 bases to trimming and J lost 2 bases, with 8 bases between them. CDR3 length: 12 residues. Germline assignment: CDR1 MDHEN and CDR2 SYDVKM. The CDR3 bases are TGTGCCAGCAGGCATAGCACCTACGAGCAGTACTTC. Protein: CASRHSTYEQYF. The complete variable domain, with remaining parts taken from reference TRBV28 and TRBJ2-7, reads DVKVTQSSRYLVKRTGEKVFLECVQDMDHENMFWYRQDPGLGLRLIYFSYDVKMKEKGDIPEGYSVSREKKERFSLILESASTNQTSMYLCASRHSTYEQYFGPGTRLTVT.

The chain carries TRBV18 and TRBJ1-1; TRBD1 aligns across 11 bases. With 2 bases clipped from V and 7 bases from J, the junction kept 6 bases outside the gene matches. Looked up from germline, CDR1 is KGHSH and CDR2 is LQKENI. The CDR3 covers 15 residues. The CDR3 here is CASSPIGQGADEAFF. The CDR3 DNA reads TGTGCCAGCTCACCAATTGGACAGGGGGCTGATGAAGCTTTCTTT.

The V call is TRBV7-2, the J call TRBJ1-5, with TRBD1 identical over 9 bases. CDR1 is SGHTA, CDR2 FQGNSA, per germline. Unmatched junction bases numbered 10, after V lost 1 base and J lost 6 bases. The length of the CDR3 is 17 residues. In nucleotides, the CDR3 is TGTGCCAGCAGCTTAGTAATCGGGACAGGGTTGGGTCAGCCCCAGCATTTT. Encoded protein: CASSLVIGTGLGQPQHF.

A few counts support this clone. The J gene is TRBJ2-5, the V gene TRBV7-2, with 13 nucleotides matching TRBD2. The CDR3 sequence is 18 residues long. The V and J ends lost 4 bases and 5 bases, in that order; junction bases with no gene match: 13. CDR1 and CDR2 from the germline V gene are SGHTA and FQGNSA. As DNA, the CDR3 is TGTGCCAGCAGCTCCAAAGGATTCGGACTAGCGGGAGTTGAGACCCAGTACTTC. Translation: CASSSKGFGLAGVETQYF.

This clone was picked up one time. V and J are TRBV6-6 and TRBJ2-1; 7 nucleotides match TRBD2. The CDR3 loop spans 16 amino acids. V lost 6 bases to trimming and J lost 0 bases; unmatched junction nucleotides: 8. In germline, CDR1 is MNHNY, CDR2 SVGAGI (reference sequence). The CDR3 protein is CASRSITGGSYNEQFF. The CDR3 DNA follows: TGTGCCAGCAGATCAATAACGGGGGGCTCCTACAATGAGCAGTTCTTC.

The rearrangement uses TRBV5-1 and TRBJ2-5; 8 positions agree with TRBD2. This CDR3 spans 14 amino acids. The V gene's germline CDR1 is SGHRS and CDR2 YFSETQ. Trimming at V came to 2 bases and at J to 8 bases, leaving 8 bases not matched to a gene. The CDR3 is CASSFSGVKRTQYF. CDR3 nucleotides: TGCGCCAGCAGCTTTAGCGGGGTTAAGAGAACCCAGTACTTC.

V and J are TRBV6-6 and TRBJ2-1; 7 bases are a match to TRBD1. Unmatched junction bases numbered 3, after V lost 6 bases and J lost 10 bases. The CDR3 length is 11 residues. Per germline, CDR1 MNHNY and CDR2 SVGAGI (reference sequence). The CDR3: CASSRQGEQFF. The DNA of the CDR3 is TGTGCCAGCAGCCGACAGGGCGAGCAGTTCTTC.

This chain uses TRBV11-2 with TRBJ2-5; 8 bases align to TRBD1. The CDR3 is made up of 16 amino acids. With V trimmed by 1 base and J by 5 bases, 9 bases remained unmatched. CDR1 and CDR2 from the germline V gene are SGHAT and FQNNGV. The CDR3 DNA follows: TGTGCCAGCAGCTTAGGGGCAGGGGGCCTGTGGGAGACCCAGTACTTC. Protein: CASSLGAGGLWETQYF.

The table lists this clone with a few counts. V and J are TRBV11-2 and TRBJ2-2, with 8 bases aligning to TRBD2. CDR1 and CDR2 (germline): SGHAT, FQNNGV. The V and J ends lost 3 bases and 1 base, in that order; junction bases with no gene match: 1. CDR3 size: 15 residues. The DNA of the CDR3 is TGTGCCAGCAGCTTGCGGGGGGTGAACACCGGGGAGCTGTTTTTT. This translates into CASSLRGVNTGELFF.

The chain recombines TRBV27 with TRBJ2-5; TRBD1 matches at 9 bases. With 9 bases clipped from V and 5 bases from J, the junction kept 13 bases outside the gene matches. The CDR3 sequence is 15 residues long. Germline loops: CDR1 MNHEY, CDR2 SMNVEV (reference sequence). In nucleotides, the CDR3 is TGTGCCAGTATCCTCCGGGACAGGGAGCCTGAGACCCAGTACTTC. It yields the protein CASILRDREPETQYF.

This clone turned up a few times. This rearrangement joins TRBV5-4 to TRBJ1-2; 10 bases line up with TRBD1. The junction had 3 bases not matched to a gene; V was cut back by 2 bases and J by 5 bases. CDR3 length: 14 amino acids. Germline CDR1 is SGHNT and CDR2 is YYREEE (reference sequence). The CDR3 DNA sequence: TGTGCCAGCAGCTTAGGGACAGGGGAATATGGCTACACCTTC. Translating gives CASSLGTGEYGYTF.

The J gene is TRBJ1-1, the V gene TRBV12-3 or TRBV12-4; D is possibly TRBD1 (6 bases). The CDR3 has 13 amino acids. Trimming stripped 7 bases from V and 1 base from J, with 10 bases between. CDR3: CASTKQGNTEAFF. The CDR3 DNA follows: TGTGCCAGCACAAAACAGGGGAACACTGAAGCTTTCTTT.

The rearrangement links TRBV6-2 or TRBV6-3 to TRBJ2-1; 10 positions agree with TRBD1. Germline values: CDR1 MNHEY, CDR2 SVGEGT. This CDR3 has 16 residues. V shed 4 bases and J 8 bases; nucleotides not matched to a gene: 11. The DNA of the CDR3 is TGTGCCAGCAGTTCGGACCGGGACAGGGGCGCGGATGAGCAGTTCTTC. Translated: CASSSDRDRGADEQFF.

The DNA for the CDR3 is TGCGCCAGCAGTCAATCGTCGAGGGGGGGAGCTACTGATTCGGGCACCGGGGAGCTGTTTTTT. Protein: CASSQSSRGGATDSGTGELFF. The chain is built from TRBV23-1 and TRBJ2-2; D might be TRBD2 (7 bases). TRBV23-1 is annotated as an ORF whose role is uncertain. The CDR3 runs 21 residues. V was shortened by 0 bases and J by 4 bases, with 27 bases between the two germline ends.

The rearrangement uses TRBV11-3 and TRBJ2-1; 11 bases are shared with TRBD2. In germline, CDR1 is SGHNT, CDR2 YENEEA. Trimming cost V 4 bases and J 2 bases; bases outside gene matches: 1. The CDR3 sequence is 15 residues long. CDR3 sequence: CASSSGLAAYNEQFF. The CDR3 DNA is TGTGCCAGCAGCTCGGGACTAGCGGCCTACAATGAGCAGTTCTTC.

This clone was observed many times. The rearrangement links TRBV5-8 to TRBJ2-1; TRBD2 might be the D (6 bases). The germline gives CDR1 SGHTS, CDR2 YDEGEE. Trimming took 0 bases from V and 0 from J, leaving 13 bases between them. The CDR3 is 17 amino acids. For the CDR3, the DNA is TGTGCCAGCAGCTTGGGCACTAGCCTTGGCTCCTACAATGAGCAGTTCTTC. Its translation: CASSLGTSLGSYNEQFF.